The 20 T cell receptor beta chains reported below all come from one sample, sequenced in a study of CD4 T cells in relation to SARS-CoV-2 and coronaviruses. Before the COVID-19 pandemic, during about 2011-2019, CD4+ T cells were taken from unexposed donors. The repertoire was sequenced with immunoSEQ multiplex PCR; TCRdb's copy has only in-frame clones and lacks some. The table lists 65,000 or so clones, 80% to 90% of them singletons. Material for sequencing was memory CD4+ T cells from PBMCs. These receptors originate from a human donor in good health.

This sequence joins TRBV5-4 and TRBJ2-3; TRBD1 might be the D (5 bases). Trimming pared 5 bases from V and 0 bases from J, leaving 13 bases between. CDR3 size: 15 residues. CDR1 and CDR2 (germline): SGHNT, YYREEE (reference sequence). CDR3 sequence reads: CASSPQGLSTDTQYF. CDR3 sequence (DNA): TGTGCCAGCAGTCCTCAGGGCCTCAGCACAGATACGCAGTATTTT.

The DNA for the CDR3 is TGTGCCAGCAGTTACCCCTCGGGAGGGACCTACGAGCAGTACTTC. Protein: CASSYPSGGTYEQYF. This sequence joins TRBV6-5 and TRBJ2-7; 8 bases line up with TRBD2. The CDR3 is made up of 15 amino acids. Germline V lookup: CDR1 MNHEY, CDR2 SVGAGI. Trimming cost V 2 bases and J 2 bases; bases outside gene matches: 5.

There are a few counts of this clone. The CDR3 sequence: CASSVLGETSTDTQYF. Written as DNA, the CDR3 is TGTGCCAGCAGCGTACTCGGGGAGACTAGCACAGATACGCAGTATTTT. The chain combines TRBV9 with TRBJ2-3; TRBD2 might be the D (5 bases). From germline, CDR1 is SGDLS and CDR2 YYNGEE. Trimming took 1 base from V and 0 from J, leaving 12 bases between them. The CDR3 is made up of 16 amino acids.

The genes are TRBV18 and TRBJ1-3; 7 bases line up with TRBD1. The length of the CDR3 is 15 residues. J was trimmed by 2 bases and V by 1 base; bases with no gene match: 2. Per germline, CDR1 KGHSH and CDR2 LQKENI. CDR3 bases: TGTGCCAGCTCACCACAGGGGGCCACTGGAAACACCATATATTTT. It translates to CASSPQGATGNTIYF.

The J gene is TRBJ2-1, the V gene TRBV9; TRBD2 matches 8 bases. J gave up 9 bases and V 4 bases, and 12 bases lay outside the gene matches. Germline values: CDR1 SGDLS, CDR2 YYNGEE. The CDR3 loop spans 15 amino acids. The CDR3 DNA is TGTGCCAGCAGCCCGGTGGGAAGCGGGGGCATTGAGCAGTTCTTC. The encoded protein is CASSPVGSGGIEQFF.

The J gene is TRBJ2-2, the V gene TRBV5-4; 8 bases are a match to TRBD1. The length of the CDR3 is 17 residues. Germline trimming cut 4 bases from V and 0 bases from J; bases unmatched to any gene: 8. CDR1 SGHNT and CDR2 YYREEE come from the germline V gene (reference sequence). In DNA, the CDR3 is TGTGCCAGCAGCAAGCCCGGGACAGGCGCGAACACCGGGGAGCTGTTTTTT. Translated: CASSKPGTGANTGELFF. The full variable domain, completed using reference TRBV5-4 and TRBJ2-2, is ETGVTQSPTHLIKTRGQQVTLRCSSQSGHNTVSWYQQALGQGPQFIFQYYREEENGRGNFPPRFSGLQFPNYSSELNVNALELDDSALYLCASSKPGTGANTGELFFGEGSRLTVL.

The chain is built from TRBV11-1 and TRBJ1-1; no reliable D call. The CDR3 extends over 15 amino acids. Trimming shortened V by 5 bases and J by 0 bases, and 13 bases separated the two germline ends. Germline CDR1 is SGHAT and CDR2 is FQDESV (reference sequence). Here the CDR3 reads CASSPPRAVNTEAFF. The CDR3 DNA sequence: TGTGCCAGCAGCCCCCCCCGGGCTGTGAACACTGAAGCTTTCTTT. Full variable domain (rest looked up from reference TRBV11-1 and TRBJ1-1): EAEVAQSPRYKITEKSQAVAFWCDPISGHATLYWYRQILGQGPELLVQFQDESVVDDSQLPKDRFSAERLKGVDSTLKIQPAELGDSAMYLCASSPPRAVNTEAFFGQGTRLTVV.

The chain is built from TRBV6-2 or TRBV6-3 and TRBJ2-4; 15 bases align to TRBD2. The junction had 6 bases not matched to a gene; V was cut back by 6 bases and J by 6 bases. Germline CDR1 MNHEY, CDR2 SVGEGT. This CDR3 is built from 16 residues. DNA for the CDR3: TGTGCCAGCAGCCGGACTAGCGGGGGGGCCCCAAACATTCAGTACTTC. This sequence encodes CASSRTSGGAPNIQYF.

The chain combines TRBV5-1 with TRBJ2-3; 7 bases agree with TRBD2. CDR3 length equals 15 residues. With 8 bases clipped from V and 0 bases from J, the junction kept 9 bases outside the gene matches. The germline gives CDR1 SGHRS, CDR2 YFSETQ. The CDR3 nucleotides read TGCGCCAGTGTTCTTAGCGGGCGAAGCACAGATACGCAGTATTTT. Protein: CASVLSGRSTDTQYF.

The chain employs TRBV5-1 and TRBJ2-2; a weak D match, TRBD1 (5 bases). Between the trimmed V and J ends, which lost 4 bases and 6 bases, there was a span of 19 bases. Per germline, CDR1 SGHRS and CDR2 YFSETQ. The CDR3 spans 16 residues. CDR3 sequence (DNA): TGCGCCAGCAGCATCACCAGGGTGTCATTATCCGGGGAGCTGTTTTTT. Protein product: CASSITRVSLSGELFF.

This chain links TRBV9 with TRBJ1-4; the D gene is possibly TRBD1 (5 bases). The CDR3 covers 18 residues. The V end was cut by 0 bases, the J end by 7 bases, with 22 bases between. Germline V gene lookup returns CDR1 SGDLS and CDR2 YYNGEE. This CDR3 is CASSVDGRGAGGSEKLFF. DNA of the CDR3: TGTGCCAGCAGCGTAGATGGCAGAGGGGCAGGTGGGAGTGAAAAACTGTTTTTT.

The V and J genes are TRBV29-1 and TRBJ2-7; 8 positions match TRBD1. The CDR3 runs 13 residues. V was pared by 4 bases and J by 3 bases, with 5 bases of the junction left unmatched. Germline CDR1 reads SQVTM; CDR2 reads ANQGSEA. CDR3 bases: TGCAGCGTTGGCCGACAGGGGAGCTACGAGCAGTACTTC. Amino acid sequence: CSVGRQGSYEQYF.

This chain connects TRBV18 to TRBJ1-4; the D is unclear. Trimming left V 3 bases short and J 0 bases short, with 8 bases between. Looked up from germline, CDR1 is KGHSH and CDR2 is LQKENI. The CDR3 loop spans 15 amino acids. DNA of the CDR3: TGTGCCAGCTCACCGGTCAGAACAACTAATGAAAAACTGTTTTTT. Encoded protein: CASSPVRTTNEKLFF.

This rearrangement joins TRBV5-1 to TRBJ1-4; D not certain. Trimming left V 1 base short and J 7 bases short, with 14 bases between. The CDR3 length is 15 residues. From germline, CDR1 is SGHRS and CDR2 YFSETQ. Written as DNA, the CDR3 is TGCGCCAGCAGCTTGTTACCAGGTGGAGGTGAAAAACTGTTTTTT. This sequence encodes CASSLLPGGGEKLFF.

The V and J genes are TRBV12-3 or TRBV12-4 and TRBJ1-2; 8 nucleotides align to TRBD1. Trimming at V came to 5 bases and at J to 3 bases, leaving 2 bases not matched to a gene. The CDR3 is made up of 13 amino acids. The CDR3 nucleotides are TGTGCCAGCAGTCCAGGGGGCGACTATGGCTACACCTTC. The encoded protein is CASSPGGDYGYTF.

The J gene is TRBJ1-3, the V gene TRBV7-2; D remains unclear. This CDR3 has 16 residues. Trimming cost V 4 bases and J 0 bases, with 13 bases left between them. Germline CDR1 is SGHTA and CDR2 is FQGNSA. The chain's CDR3 is CASSSSPLTSGNTIYF. In nucleotides, the CDR3 is TGTGCCAGCAGCTCATCCCCGCTAACCTCTGGAAACACCATATATTTT.

This clone was seen only a few times. This chain uses TRBV10-3 with TRBJ1-5, with D perhaps TRBD1 (6 bases). V was cut by 5 bases and J by 7 bases, with 15 bases left in between. The V gene's germline CDR1 is ENHRY and CDR2 SYGVKD. This CDR3 has 14 residues. CDR3 coding DNA: TGTGCCATCAGTCTACAGGGAGGGGGACAGCCCCAGCATTTT. Protein sequence: CAISLQGGGQPQHF.

V usage is TRBV9 and J usage is TRBJ1-2; D gene ambiguous. The germline V and J ends were trimmed by 0 bases and 7 bases, with 13 bases remaining between them. The CDR3 is 14 residues long. Germline CDR1 and CDR2: SGDLS and YYNGEE. The CDR3 loop is CASSVASHGSGYTF. CDR3 DNA sequence: TGTGCCAGCAGCGTAGCGTCTCACGGATCTGGCTACACCTTC.

The genes are TRBV18 and TRBJ2-7; TRBD1 aligns across 9 bases. Germline V gives CDR1 KGHSH, CDR2 LQKENI. CDR3 size: 13 residues. V trimming: 3 bases; J trimming: 3 bases; junction bases outside the gene matches: 0. The CDR3 sequence: CASSPTGGYEQYF. The CDR3, as DNA: TGTGCCAGCTCACCGACAGGGGGCTACGAGCAGTACTTC.

This clone is a singleton in its sample. CDR3 DNA sequence: TGTGCCAGCAGCTTAGGGGCTTCCAGGGGGTCTGGAAACACCATATATTTT. Translated: CASSLGASRGSGNTIYF. The chain is built from TRBV7-2 and TRBJ1-3; 7 positions match TRBD1. Per the germline V gene, CDR1 is SGHTA and CDR2 is FQGNSA. CDR3 length: 17 residues. Trimming removed 1 base from V and 1 base from J; junction bases left unmatched: 7.